Listed below are T cell receptor beta chains from one sample, sequenced in a study of cytomegalovirus exposure and HLA in healthy donors. Assay: immunoSEQ multiplex PCR; the TCRdb copy retains only in-frame clones and omits some. This sample has about 220,000 clones, with more than 65% found just once. Sample: PBMCs. Receptors originate from a woman under 40 in good health and CMV-seronegative. Each CDR3 is given without its conserved first and last residue.

v_gene | CDR3aa
TRBV30 | AYRQGGNTEAF
TRBV7-9 | ASSLSGTGEQY
TRBV15 | ATSYEGGAADTQY
TRBV5-1 | ASSLDGVGSGELF
TRBV11-1 | ASSSRNRGKSYNEQF
TRBV6-1 | ASSGGGSSSYEQY
TRBV13 | ASSPPLRDNNDEQF
TRBV6-5 | ASSWREVSYNEQF
TRBV5-4 | ASSADNQPQH
TRBV9 | ASSVDASEAF
TRBV29-1 | SVQGAGSYEQY
TRBV2 | ASTGSGGARVTGELF
TRBV5-5 | ASSLGRQINSPLH
TRBV30 | AWSGTGTGELF
TRBV6-5 | ASSTLGQGSYEQY
TRBV7-6 | ASSLGATNEKLF
TRBV6-6 | ASSFQDTPEAF
TRBV11-2 | ASSQNTGGAWYEQY
TRBV16 | ASSLFPGPGNTIY
TRBV19 | VSRGGSSGAVGDTQY
TRBV6-6 | ASTPGVAGLYEQY
TRBV5-1 | ASSRYQDLRIDGYT
TRBV19 | ASSTLALRTGGEKLF
TRBV7-8 | ASSLTGTGELF
TRBV4-3 | ASSQDPSGTYEQY
TRBV6-1 | ASRAQQGASLH
TRBV6-6 | ASSKTGYEPQH
TRBV7-2 | ASSLALSPGDEQF
TRBV4-1 | ASSQEPSGVYNEQF
TRBV7-2 | ASSYSGGTTYEQY
TRBV10-2 | ASRGGSSYGYT